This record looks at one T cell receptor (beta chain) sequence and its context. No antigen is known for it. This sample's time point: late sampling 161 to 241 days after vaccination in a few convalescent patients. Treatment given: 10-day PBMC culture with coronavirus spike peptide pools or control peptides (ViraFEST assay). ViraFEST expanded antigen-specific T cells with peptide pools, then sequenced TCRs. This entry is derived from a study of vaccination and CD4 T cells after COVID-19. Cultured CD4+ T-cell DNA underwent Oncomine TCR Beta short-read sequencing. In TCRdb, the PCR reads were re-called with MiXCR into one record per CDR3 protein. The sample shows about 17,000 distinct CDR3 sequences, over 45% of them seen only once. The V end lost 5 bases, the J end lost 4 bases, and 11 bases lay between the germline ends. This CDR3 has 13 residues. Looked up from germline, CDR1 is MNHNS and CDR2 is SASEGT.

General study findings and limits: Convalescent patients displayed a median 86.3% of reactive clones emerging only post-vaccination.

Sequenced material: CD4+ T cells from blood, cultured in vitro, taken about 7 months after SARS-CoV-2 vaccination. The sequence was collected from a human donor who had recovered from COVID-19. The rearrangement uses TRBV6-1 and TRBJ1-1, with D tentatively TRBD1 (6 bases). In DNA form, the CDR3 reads TGTGCCAGCAGTACAGGGCCTGTCACTGAAGCTTTCTTT. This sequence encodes CASSTGPVTEAFF.